The clone carrying this T cell receptor (beta chain) was observed a single time. Antigen specificity is unknown. Clones were sequenced by immunoSEQ multiplex PCR, and TCRdb holds only the in-frame ones, with some missing. The repertoire includes about 72,000 clones, about four fifths of them detected once, and 1.3% sits in the top ten. The data belong to a study of T cells in localized non-small cell lung cancer. Study-wide results and limits: An association was observed between higher blood T cell density and longer overall survival. Sequencing was limited to one tumor region, leaving the possibility of heterogeneity open. Adjacent uninvolved lung tissue had the highest T cell clonality, exceeding tumor. Appearance in adjacent lung was seen for a median approximately 60 of the top 100 tumor clones.

The CDR3 length is 13 residues. Germline CDR1 reads SQVTM; CDR2 reads ANQGSEA. Trimming took 4 bases from V and 7 from J, leaving 16 bases between them. Sequenced material: peripheral blood, taken before any cancer treatment. The V gene is TRBV29-1, the J gene TRBJ1-1, with D possibly matching TRBD1 (6 bases). This receptor was obtained from a female donor over 55 with stage I lung adenocarcinoma. The CDR3 DNA reads as TGCAGCGTTGTCGGGGGGCGGGAAGATGAAGCTTTCTTT. This gives the protein CSVVGGREDEAFF. Using reference TRBV29-1 and TRBJ1-1 for the parts outside the CDR3, the full variable domain is SAVISQKPSRDICQRGTSLTIQCQVDSQVTMMFWYRQQPGQSLTLIATANQGSEATYESGFVIDKFPISRPNLTFSTLTVSNMSPEDSSIYLCSVVGGREDEAFFGQGTRLTVV.